A selection of T cell receptor beta chains follows, all from one sample in a study of blood T cell repertoires in COVID-19. Assay: immunoSEQ multiplex PCR; the TCRdb copy retains only in-frame clones and omits some. This sample has around 310,000 clones, with around 89% found just once. The sequencing sample was made of peripheral blood. The receptors here all came from a woman between 40 and 55 years old with COVID-19, enrolled during active disease. The CDR3 runs from the conserved cysteine through the conserved F or W. D genes are given only for firm matches. A clone size is listed for some rows: how often the clone was seen (once, few, many), or a class if it is expanded.

TRBJ2-2	-	TRBD2	TRBV5-6	CASSFLAGGGVGELFF	TGTGCCAGCAGCTTCCTAGCGGGGGGCGGTGTCGGGGAGCTGTTTTTT
TRBJ2-7	-	TRBD1	TRBV28	CASRSFLDRAFFEQYF	TGTGCCAGCAGATCCTTCTTAGACAGGGCGTTCTTCGAGCAGTACTTC
TRBJ1-3	once	-	TRBV10-3	CAISESARELGDGNTIYF	TGTGCCATCAGTGAGTCGGCTAGGGAGCTGGGTGATGGAAACACCATATATTTT
TRBJ2-7	-	-	TRBV30	CAWSGGREQYF	TGTGCCTGGAGTGGGGGGCGCGAGCAGTACTTC
TRBJ2-7	-	TRBD1	TRBV27	CASSPKSRDRGPREQYF	TGTGCCAGCAGTCCGAAAAGCCGGGACAGGGGGCCTAGGGAGCAGTACTTC
TRBJ2-3	-	TRBD1	TRBV7-2	CASSFPRTGFTDTQYF	TGTGCCAGCAGCTTCCCCCGGACAGGATTCACAGATACGCAGTATTTT
TRBJ2-2	-	TRBD1	TRBV5-4	CASSGPPGQGIGGELFF	TGTGCCAGCAGCGGGCCCCCGGGACAGGGTATCGGCGGGGAGCTGTTTTTT
TRBJ1-1	-	-	TRBV3-1/TRBV3-2	CASSPEGAEAFF	TGTGCCAGCAGCCCCGAGGGTGCTGAAGCTTTCTTT
TRBJ1-1	-	-	TRBV27	CASSLSGANEVAFF	TGTGCCAGCAGTTTATCGGGAGCCAATGAGGTAGCTTTCTTT
TRBJ1-1	-	-	TRBV6-2/TRBV6-3	CASSYNTRDTRNTEAFF	TGTGCCAGCAGTTACAACACCCGGGACACTAGAAACACTGAAGCTTTCTTT
TRBJ1-1	-	TRBD1	TRBV7-9	CASSHQTADRGTFF	TGTGCCAGCAGCCATCAAACAGCGGACAGGGGTACTTTCTTT
TRBJ2-7	-	-	TRBV4-3	CASSQEGRDSEQYF	TGCGCCAGCAGCCAAGAGGGCAGGGATTCCGAGCAGTACTTC
TRBJ2-7	-	-	TRBV6-5	CASSVWTALSYEQYF	TGTGCCAGCAGCGTTTGGACAGCCCTCTCCTACGAGCAGTACTTC
TRBJ1-2	-	-	TRBV7-2	CASRSPGELYGYTF	TGTGCCAGCAGAAGCCCGGGGGAGCTCTATGGCTACACCTTC
TRBJ1-5	-	-	TRBV5-8	CASSFGGYRDPNQAQHF	TGTGCCAGCAGCTTCGGAGGTTACAGGGACCCGAATCAGGCCCAGCATTTT
TRBJ2-3	once	-	TRBV28	CASSLYSRASTDTQYF	TGTGCCAGCAGTTTATACTCGCGGGCTAGCACAGATACGCAGTATTTT
TRBJ1-6	few	-	TRBV3-1/TRBV3-2	CASGFRSNNSPLHF	TGTGCCAGCGGGTTTAGGAGTAATAATTCACCCCTCCACTTT
TRBJ1-4	-	-	TRBV4-1	CASSQAQGLGKLFF	TGCGCCAGCAGCCAGGCACAGGGTTTGGGAAAACTGTTTTTT
TRBJ1-2	-	TRBD1	TRBV9	CASSVGQGRNYGYTF	TGTGCCAGCAGCGTAGGACAGGGGAGAAACTATGGCTACACCTTC
TRBJ1-1	-	-	TRBV2	CASRETGTMNTEAFF	TGTGCCAGCAGGGAGACAGGTACCATGAACACTGAAGCTTTCTTT
TRBJ1-1	-	-	TRBV15	CATSRDPPSRGTEAFF	TGTGCCACCAGCAGAGATCCACCTTCACGGGGCACTGAAGCTTTCTTT
TRBJ1-4	-	-	TRBV19	CASTPRGAREKLFF	TGTGCCAGTACCCCCCGGGGGGCCCGCGAAAAACTGTTTTTT
TRBJ2-1	-	-	TRBV15	CATSRDQRENNEQFF	TGTGCCACCAGCAGAGATCAGCGAGAGAACAATGAGCAGTTCTTC
TRBJ2-1	-	-	TRBV11-2	CASSSRIEQFF	TGTGCCAGCAGCTCCAGGATTGAGCAGTTCTTC
TRBJ2-7	-	TRBD2	TRBV4-3	CASSQDRLADSYEQYF	TGCGCCAGCAGCCAAGATCGACTAGCGGATTCCTACGAGCAGTACTTC
TRBJ1-1	-	-	TRBV7-8	CASSLVSLPMNTEAFF	TGTGCCAGCAGCTTAGTAAGTCTACCCATGAACACTGAAGCTTTCTTT
TRBJ1-1	-	-	TRBV30	CAWSGRGLRRGTEAFF	TGTGCCTGGAGCGGACGGGGATTAAGGAGAGGCACTGAAGCTTTCTTT
TRBJ1-2	-	TRBD1	TRBV7-8	CASSPLTGLLYGYTF	TGTGCCAGCAGCCCCCTGACAGGGCTACTCTATGGCTACACCTTC
TRBJ1-3	once	-	TRBV18	CASSPNPSGGEGNTIYF	TGTGCCAGCTCACCAAATCCCTCCGGGGGAGAAGGAAACACCATATATTTT
TRBJ1-2	-	-	TRBV29-1	CSVKRQVEDGYTF	TGCAGCGTTAAGAGACAGGTCGAAGATGGCTACACCTTC
TRBJ1-5	-	-	TRBV2	CASSVGPRGDQPQHF	TGTGCCAGCAGTGTAGGCCCCAGGGGCGATCAGCCCCAGCATTTT
TRBJ2-7	-	TRBD2	TRBV7-9	CASSPTSGGINEQYF	TGTGCCAGCAGCCCCACTAGCGGGGGGATTAACGAGCAGTACTTC
TRBJ2-1	-	-	TRBV20-1	CSASHENEQFF	TGCAGTGCTAGTCACGAGAATGAGCAGTTCTTC
TRBJ1-2	few	-	TRBV7-2	CASSQTGYGYTF	TGTGCCAGCAGTCAAACAGGCTATGGCTACACCTTC
TRBJ2-3	-	-	TRBV12-3/TRBV12-4	CASSSRRTDTQYF	TGTGCCAGCAGTAGCAGGAGGACAGATACGCAGTATTTT
TRBJ2-5	-	TRBD2	TRBV30	CAWTPAGWEGETQYF	TGTGCCTGGACCCCGGCGGGGTGGGAGGGGGAGACCCAGTACTTC
TRBJ1-5	-	TRBD1	TRBV28	CASSLLPGDRGRFNQPQHF	TGTGCCAGCAGTTTATTACCGGGGGACAGGGGGCGATTCAATCAGCCCCAGCATTTT
TRBJ1-1	-	TRBD1	TRBV19	CASSGRTGRTEAFF	TGTGCCAGTAGTGGCCGGACAGGGAGGACTGAAGCTTTCTTT
TRBJ1-4	-	-	TRBV6-6	CASSYYEGAGEKLFF	TGTGCCAGCAGTTACTATGAAGGGGCAGGGGAAAAACTGTTTTTT
TRBJ2-7	-	-	TRBV27	CASSVRDSRAHEQYF	TGTGCCAGCAGTGTCCGGGACTCCCGAGCCCACGAGCAGTACTTC